What follows are 13 T cell receptor beta chains derived from one specimen sequenced in a study of cytomegalovirus exposure and HLA in healthy donors. PCR primers comprised 60 Vbeta and 13 Jbeta primers. TCRdb keeps only in-frame clones here, not all; method: immunoSEQ multiplex PCR. This table has 250,000 to 300,000 clones, 80% to 90% appearing once. Sequencing was carried out using PBMCs. The receptors stem from a woman aged 40 to 55 in good health and CMV-seropositive.

The CDR3 sequence: CASIVQGLAFF. The CDR3 DNA reads as TGTGCCAGCATCGTACAGGGGTTAGCTTTCTTT. The chain is built from TRBV6-5 and TRBJ1-1; 7 bases line up with TRBD1. This CDR3 is built from 11 residues. V was pared by 7 bases and J by 10 bases, with 6 bases of the junction left unmatched. Germline CDR1 and CDR2: MNHEY and SVGAGI.

The gene calls are TRBV5-1 and TRBJ2-6; 7 bases agree with TRBD1. Germline values: CDR1 SGHRS, CDR2 YFSETQ. V gave up 0 bases and J gave up 2 bases; unmatched junction bases: 2. The CDR3 covers 16 residues. In DNA form, the CDR3 reads TGCGCCAGCAGCTTGGGGGACAGCACTGGGGCCAACGTCCTGACTTTC. It translates to CASSLGDSTGANVLTF.

V and J are TRBV27 and TRBJ2-7, with 8 bases matching TRBD2. Germline assignment: CDR1 MNHEY and CDR2 SMNVEV (reference sequence). J was trimmed by 5 bases and V by 2 bases; bases with no gene match: 5. The CDR3 runs to 14 residues. The CDR3 sequence is CASSLSSGIHEQYF. CDR3 nucleotide sequence: TGTGCCAGCAGTTTAAGTAGCGGGATCCACGAGCAGTACTTC.

The chain carries TRBV5-1 and TRBJ2-1; the match to TRBD2 covers 11 bases. The CDR3 is 16 residues long. CDR1 and CDR2 (germline): SGHRS, YFSETQ. J gave up 8 bases and V 2 bases, and 9 bases lay outside the gene matches. The CDR3 region is CASSFYLAGGEDEQFF. The CDR3 DNA reads as TGCGCCAGCAGCTTCTACCTAGCGGGAGGTGAGGATGAGCAGTTCTTC.

The chain links TRBV10-3 to TRBJ2-5; 7 nucleotides agree with TRBD1. The J call may be mistaken, given a closer DNA end match to TRBJ2-7. From germline, CDR1 is ENHRY and CDR2 SYGVKD. The CDR3 has 16 amino acids. The CDR3 is CAISDWDSANPYEQYF. As DNA, the CDR3 is TGTGCCATCAGTGACTGGGACAGCGCTAACCCCTACGAGCAGTACTTC.

The chain is built from TRBV18 and TRBJ1-2, with a possible D match to TRBD1 (5 bases). The CDR3 is 16 residues long. The V gene's germline CDR1 is KGHSH and CDR2 LQKENI. The V end was cut by 3 bases, the J end by 4 bases, with 18 bases between. CDR3 sequence reads: CASSPDLEGFGYGYTF. The DNA for the CDR3 is TGTGCCAGCTCACCCGATCTGGAGGGGTTTGGCTATGGCTACACCTTC.

In this sample, this clone turned up once. The chain carries TRBV7-2 and TRBJ2-1, with a weak D call TRBD1 (5 bases). The V end was cut by 5 bases, the J end by 0 bases, with 14 bases between. CDR3 length equals 16 residues. Germline V gene sequence: CDR1 SGHTA, CDR2 FQGNSA. The CDR3 DNA reads as TGTGCCAGCAGCCTTACCGCCAGGGCCTCCTACAATGAGCAGTTCTTC. Translated, it gives CASSLTARASYNEQFF. The entire variable domain, with the rest obtained from reference TRBV7-2 and TRBJ2-1, is as follows: GAGVSQSPSNKVTEKGKDVELRCDPISGHTALYWYRQSLGQGLEFLIYFQGNSAPDKSGLPSDRFSAERTGGSVSTLTIQRTQQEDSAVYLCASSLTARASYNEQFFGPGTRLTVL.

This chain connects TRBV19 to TRBJ2-5, with 7 nucleotides matching TRBD2. Germline V lookup: CDR1 LNHDA, CDR2 SQIVND (reference sequence). This CDR3 is built from 14 residues. Trimming removed 3 bases from V and 7 bases from J; junction bases left unmatched: 8. For the CDR3, the DNA is TGTGCCAGTAGTATCGGCGGCTGGGAGGGGACCCAGTACTTC. This gives the protein CASSIGGWEGTQYF.

In DNA, the CDR3 is TGTGCCAGCAGTTCAACTTTCCGGGTCCCCAATCAGCCCCAGCATTTT. Encoded protein: CASSSTFRVPNQPQHF. This chain joins TRBV27 and TRBJ1-5; no clear D. The CDR3 is 16 amino acids. Per the germline V gene, CDR1 is MNHEY and CDR2 is SMNVEV (reference sequence). V was shortened by 4 bases and J by 3 bases, with 16 bases between the two germline ends.

This chain uses TRBV7-9 with TRBJ1-1, with unresolved D. Trimming took 4 bases from V and 0 from J, leaving 9 bases between them. Germline CDR1 is SEHNR and CDR2 is FQNEAQ (reference sequence). CDR3 length: 14 residues. CDR3 sequence (DNA): TGTGCCAGCAGCTCAGTCCCCATGAACACTGAAGCTTTCTTT. Translation gives CASSSVPMNTEAFF.

J is TRBJ2-3 and V is TRBV29-1; D may be TRBD2 (7 bases). The germline V and J ends were trimmed by 7 bases and 0 bases, with 11 bases remaining between them. Per the germline V gene, CDR1 is SQVTM and CDR2 is ANQGSEA. The length of the CDR3 is 13 residues. Written as DNA, the CDR3 is TGCAGCGAAGGGGGGGCTAGCACAGATACGCAGTATTTT. Protein: CSEGGASTDTQYF.

The chain links TRBV19 to TRBJ1-3; the D gene is possibly TRBD1 (5 bases). Trimming pared 6 bases from V and 8 bases from J, leaving 14 bases between. This CDR3 is built from 13 residues. CDR1 LNHDA and CDR2 SQIVND come from the germline V gene (reference sequence). In DNA form, the CDR3 reads TGTGCCAGTAGCCCCCGGGGGGTGTACACCATATATTTT. Its protein product is CASSPRGVYTIYF.

The CDR3, as DNA: TGTGCTAGTGGTTCGGGACTAGCGGGGGGCACAGATACGCAGTATTTT. Its protein is CASGSGLAGGTDTQYF. J is TRBJ2-3 and V is TRBV12-5; TRBD2 matches at 14 bases. V shed 4 bases and J 1 base; nucleotides not matched to a gene: 1. This CDR3 contains 16 residues. CDR1 and CDR2 (germline): LGHNT, FRNRAP. The full variable domain, rest sourced from reference TRBV12-5 and TRBJ2-3, is DARVTQTPRHKVTEMGQEVTMRCQPILGHNTVFWYRQTMMQGLELLAYFRNRAPLDDSGMPKDRFSAEMPDATLATLKIQPSEPRDSAVYFCASGSGLAGGTDTQYFGPGTRLTVL.